The table lists the clone carrying this TCR beta chain with many counts. What it recognizes is unknown. This record belongs to a study of T cells in Graves' hyperthyroidism and ophthalmopathy. Background on the study: The authors collected peripheral blood at initial diagnosis, before any treatment. Study-level results: Peripheral blood also featured most of the thyroid clonotypes expanded above 0.001.

Amplified TCR beta CDR3 regions came from RNA transcripts. Primed by the HTBI set, a first-round RT-PCR was run on the TCR CDR3. TCRdb recomputed calls from the multiplex PCR reads with MiXCR, one row per CDR3 protein. The sample has more than 450,000 distinct CDR3 sequences, about 15% seen once. J gave up 7 bases and V 6 bases, and 5 bases lay outside the gene matches. CDR1 and CDR2 from the germline V gene are SGHVS and FQNEAQ. This CDR3 spans 14 amino acids. Extraction of PBMCs used 9 to 10 ml of fresh peripheral blood. The rearrangement uses TRBV7-8 and TRBJ2-1, with 11 bases fitting TRBD1. The specimen sequenced was blood. The TCR originated in a middle-aged woman with Graves' hyperthyroidism. CDR3 nucleotide sequence: TGTGCCAGCAGTCTGGACAGGGGGCGGAATGAGCAGTTCTTC. Translated, it gives CASSLDRGRNEQFF.